The present T cell receptor beta chain was sequenced within a study of identical twins. General study results and limits: While abundant cord blood beta clonotypes carried fewer insertions, memory repertoires showed no such pattern. Researchers reported weaker excess twin sharing in beta out-of-frame sequences.

About this clonotype: Its antigen remains unknown.

Per the germline V gene, CDR1 is ENHRY and CDR2 is SYGVKD. The CDR3 runs 14 residues. Trimming left V 2 bases short and J 1 base short, with 8 bases between. Template switching added a universal primer site; cDNA carried unique molecular identifiers. TCRdb itself ran the 5' RACE reads through MiXCR, one entry per CDR3 protein. The sample includes 1.5 million or so distinct CDR3 sequences, under 35% of them seen just once. This rearrangement joins TRBV10-3 to TRBJ2-5; D remains ambiguous. The TCR sequence derives from a newborn girl in good health. Sequenced: cord blood. This chain's CDR3 is CAISEKTIQETQYF. In nucleotides, the CDR3 is TGTGCCATCAGTGAGAAAACTATCCAAGAGACCCAGTACTTC.